The rows below give T cell receptor beta chains drawn from one sample of a study of CD8 T cells in Susac syndrome. One entry per CDR3 protein, called by TCRdb with MiXCR from the immunoSEQ multiplex PCR reads. The table lists 250,000 to 350,000 distinct CDR3 sequences, about 91% of them singletons. The sample consisted of CD4+ T cells from PBMCs. The receptor set was obtained from a human donor with multiple sclerosis. Both conserved end residues are part of each CDR3. Each record gives: CDR3 length, J gene, V gene, D gene, clone size, CDR3 DNA, CDR3 protein. D genes are given only for firm matches. Rows give clone size only sometimes, using once, few, many, or a class for an expanded clone.

>15|TRBJ2-2|TRBV11-2|.|.
TGTGCCAGCAGCTGGACGACCCCGAACACCGGGGAGCTGTTTTTT
CASSWTTPNTGELFF
>14|TRBJ2-7|TRBV27|TRBD1|.
TGTGCCAGCAGACGGACAGGGGGCTGGTACGAGCAGTACTTC
CASRRTGGWYEQYF
>14|TRBJ2-7|TRBV7-2|.|.
TGTGCCAGCAGCTCCATACGAGGACCTTACGAGCAGTACTTC
CASSSIRGPYEQYF
>13|TRBJ1-2|TRBV6-1|.|.
TGTGCCAGCACCTTGGACGGGAACTATGGCTACACCTTC
CASTLDGNYGYTF
>10|TRBJ2-7|TRBV20-1|.|.
TGCAGTGCGGCAGGGGACGAGCAGTACTTC
CSAAGDEQYF
>16|TRBJ1-1|TRBV19|TRBD1|.
TGTGCCAGTAGTATGGCCCCCGACAGGGAACGAACTGAAGCTTTCTTT
CASSMAPDRERTEAFF
>17|TRBJ1-5|TRBV20-1|TRBD1|.
TGCAGTGCTAGAGATTCCAGGACAGGGCAACCCAATCAGCCCCAGCATTTT
CSARDSRTGQPNQPQHF
>15|TRBJ2-1|TRBV7-3|TRBD2|once
TGTGCCAGCAGCTTTGCTAGCGGGAGGGGGTATGAGCAGTTCTTC
CASSFASGRGYEQFF
>17|TRBJ2-7|TRBV25-1|.|.
TGTGCCAGCAGTGATTGTGGACTCCAATCAAGCTCCTACGAGCAGTACTTC
CASSDCGLQSSSYEQYF
>14|TRBJ2-3|TRBV7-2|.|.
TGTGCCAGCAGCTTAGCCGACTCCACAGATACGCAGTATTTT
CASSLADSTDTQYF
>13|TRBJ2-7|TRBV28|.|.
TGTGCCAGCAGGGACAGATTCCGGGGCGAGCAGTACTTC
CASRDRFRGEQYF
>15|TRBJ2-2|TRBV3-1|TRBD2|.
TGTGCCAGCAGCCACGGGACTAGCGTCACCGGGGAGCTGTTTTTT
CASSHGTSVTGELFF
>18|TRBJ1-1|TRBV9|TRBD1|.
TGTGCCAGCAGCGCCACACCGGACAGGGCTGTGATGAACACTGAAGCTTTCTTT
CASSATPDRAVMNTEAFF
>15|TRBJ2-1|TRBV5-1|TRBD2|.
TGCGCCAGCAGCTTGAAGGTCCTAGCGGACAATGAGCAGTTCTTC
CASSLKVLADNEQFF
>15|TRBJ2-3|TRBV7-6|TRBD2|once
TGTGCCAGCAGGGCCGGGACTAGCGGCACAGATACGCAGTATTTT
CASRAGTSGTDTQYF
>16|TRBJ2-2|TRBV4-3|TRBD2|.
TGCGCCAGCAGCCGCCGGGGGGGCCGAGACACCGGGGAGCTGTTTTTT
CASSRRGGRDTGELFF
>13|TRBJ1-2|TRBV24-1|.|.
TGTGCCACCAGTAGGGACCTAAACTATGGCTACACCTTC
CATSRDLNYGYTF
>14|TRBJ1-5|TRBV7-9|.|.
TGTGCCAGCAGCTTATCAGGGGCCAATCAGCCCCAGCATTTT
CASSLSGANQPQHF
>12|TRBJ2-7|TRBV20-1|.|.
TGCAGTGCTGTCGGACCGGTTTACGAGCAGTACTTC
CSAVGPVYEQYF
>14|TRBJ1-4|TRBV7-2|.|.
TGTGCCAGCAGCCTTCTCGCCCTGAATGAAAAACTGTTTTTT
CASSLLALNEKLFF
>15|TRBJ2-5|TRBV2|TRBD2|.
TGTGCCAGCAGTAGGACTAGCGGGTTAGAAGAGACCCAGTACTTC
CASSRTSGLEETQYF
>14|TRBJ1-3|TRBV3-1|.|.
TGTGCCACCAGCCCCGGGGCGCCGGGAAACACCATATATTTT
CATSPGAPGNTIYF
>15|TRBJ2-6|TRBV29-1|.|.
TGCAGCGTTTCAATGGGGAGCTCTGGGGCCAACGTCCTGACTTTC
CSVSMGSSGANVLTF
>14|TRBJ2-2|TRBV5-1|TRBD1|.
TGCGCCAGCGACAGGGCAGGGGGCACCGGGGAGCTGTTTTTT
CASDRAGGTGELFF
>12|TRBJ1-1|TRBV19|.|.
TGTGCCAGTAGTACGAGACAGCTGGAGGCTTTCTTT
CASSTRQLEAFF
>15|TRBJ1-6|TRBV30|TRBD1|.
TGTGCCTGGAGTAAACGACAGGGGGCTGATTCACCCCTCCACTTT
CAWSKRQGADSPLHF
>15|TRBJ2-3|TRBV2|.|few
TGTGCCAGCTCGTCCCTAGGGACTAGCACAGATACGCAGTATTTT
CASSSLGTSTDTQYF
>14|TRBJ1-5|TRBV19|.|.
TGTGCCAGTACCCGATCGAGGGGGAATCAGCCCCAGCATTTT
CASTRSRGNQPQHF
>14|TRBJ2-1|TRBV20-1|.|.
TGCAGTGCCCCAAAGGCAGGGGTCTACAATGAGCAGTTCTTC
CSAPKAGVYNEQFF
>13|TRBJ2-4|TRBV7-9|TRBD1|.
TGTGCCAGCAGCTTGTCAGGGGGAGACATTCAGTACTTC
CASSLSGGDIQYF
>17|TRBJ2-6|TRBV30|.|.
TGTGCCTGGAGCCCTAGACTCGTATCCCCTGGGGCCAACGTCCTGACTTTC
CAWSPRLVSPGANVLTF
>14|TRBJ2-6|TRBV15|.|.
TGTGCCACCAGCTTCCCGGCTGGGGCCAACGTCCTGACTTTC
CATSFPAGANVLTF
>17|TRBJ2-4|TRBV27|TRBD1|.
TGTGCCAGCAGCCCTTCTACAGGGGAGTGGTTGAAAAACATTCAGTACTTC
CASSPSTGEWLKNIQYF
>18|TRBJ2-2|TRBV4-3|TRBD2|.
TGCGCCAGCAGCCAAGCTATAGCGGGAGGGCCGACGGGCGGGGAGCTGTTTTTT
CASSQAIAGGPTGGELFF
>13|TRBJ2-7|TRBV6-2/TRBV6-3|.|.
TGTGCCAGCAGAGAGGTCGGAAGGGCCGAGCAGTACTTC
CASREVGRAEQYF
>13|TRBJ1-2|TRBV19|.|.
TGTGCCAGTATGTCAGGGGCGGATTATGGCTACACCTTC
CASMSGADYGYTF
>14|TRBJ2-7|TRBV25-1|TRBD1|once
TGTGCCAGCAAAAAAACAGGGGAGACCTACGAGCAGTACTTC
CASKKTGETYEQYF
>14|TRBJ2-7|TRBV6-2/TRBV6-3|TRBD2|.
TGTGCCAGCAGTCCTCTAGCGGCACTCTACGAGCAGTACTTC
CASSPLAALYEQYF
>14|TRBJ2-5|TRBV5-1|.|.
TGCGCCAGCAGCTTGGTTTGGGGAGGAGAGACCCAGTACTTC
CASSLVWGGETQYF